This is a list of T cell receptor beta chains from one sample in a study of cytomegalovirus exposure and HLA in healthy donors. Here immunoSEQ multiplex PCR was the method, and the copy in TCRdb shows in-frame clones only, minus some. This table holds about 180,000 clones, more than 75% found once. The sequenced sample consisted of PBMCs. The receptor source for this set is a man aged 40-55 years in good health and CMV-seronegative. Each CDR3 is given with its conserved first and last residue. The D gene is left open where the match is weak. A row's size may be missing; if present it is once, few, many or a size class.

j_gene	d_gene	v_gene	abundance	CDR3nt	CDR3aa
TRBJ2-5	TRBD2	TRBV5-1	-	TGCGCCAGCAAGATCGGGGGGGAAGAGACCCAGTACTTC	CASKIGGEETQYF
TRBJ1-3	-	TRBV5-3	once	TGTGCCAGAAGCTTGCTCAGGGGACTAACGGGAAACACCATATATTTT	CARSLLRGLTGNTIYF
TRBJ2-2	TRBD2	TRBV25-1	-	TGTGCCAGCAGTTCCCGACTAGCGGGGGCGAACACCGGGGAGCTGTTTTTT	CASSSRLAGANTGELFF
TRBJ1-2	TRBD1	TRBV5-1	-	TGCGCCAGCAGCGTAGCGACAGGGGACGGCTACACCTTC	CASSVATGDGYTF
TRBJ2-7	-	TRBV4-3	-	TGCGCCAGCAGCCAAGATCAAACAGGGCTTACCTACGAGCAGTACTTC	CASSQDQTGLTYEQYF
TRBJ1-2	-	TRBV21-1	-	TGTGCCAGCAGCAAAGTTACCAGGGATGGCTACACCTTC	CASSKVTRDGYTF
TRBJ2-5	TRBD2	TRBV11-3	-	TGTGCCAGCAGCCTGGGGAGCGGACTAGCGGGAAGTGAGACCCAGTACTTC	CASSLGSGLAGSETQYF
TRBJ2-7	TRBD2	TRBV28	-	TGTGCCAGCACTAGCGGGGGATCCTACGAGCAGTACTTC	CASTSGGSYEQYF
TRBJ2-3	-	TRBV9	-	TGTGCCAGCAGCGTACAGGGCACAGATACGCAGTATTTT	CASSVQGTDTQYF
TRBJ1-6	TRBD1	TRBV2	-	TGTGCCAGCAGTGCACAGGGGACCGATAATTCACCCCTCCACTTT	CASSAQGTDNSPLHF
TRBJ2-5	-	TRBV5-1	-	TGCGCCAGCAGCTTGACGGAGGTTCTTCAAGAGACCCAGTACTTC	CASSLTEVLQETQYF
TRBJ1-2	-	TRBV7-2	-	TGTGCCAGCAGCTTAGACAGGGTAAACTATGGCTACACCTTC	CASSLDRVNYGYTF
TRBJ2-3	TRBD2	TRBV6-4	few	TGTGCCAGCAGTCCGAAAGCGGGAGGCACAGATACGCAGTATTTT	CASSPKAGGTDTQYF
TRBJ1-5	TRBD1	TRBV7-8	few	TGTGCCAGCAGCCCCCGAGAGCCCGGGACAGGGGTACGGCAGCCCCAGCATTTT	CASSPREPGTGVRQPQHF
TRBJ2-7	TRBD1	TRBV7-2	-	TGTGCCAGCAGCCGCACCGGGACAGGGTCCTACGAGCAGTACTTC	CASSRTGTGSYEQYF
TRBJ1-2	-	TRBV7-9	-	TGTGCCAGCAGCTTGGGAGGGGGCTATGGCTACACCTTC	CASSLGGGYGYTF
TRBJ1-6	TRBD1	TRBV7-2	once	TGTGCCAGCAGCTTAGAAGGGACAGGGGGCTATAATTCACCCCTCCACTTT	CASSLEGTGGYNSPLHF
TRBJ1-5	-	TRBV18	few	TGTGCCAGCTCCGAGGGACAAAATCAGCCCCAGCATTTT	CASSEGQNQPQHF
TRBJ2-7	TRBD2	TRBV5-4	-	TGTGCCAGCAGCTCGGGACTAGCGGCCTACGAGCAGTACTTC	CASSSGLAAYEQYF
TRBJ1-2	TRBD1	TRBV7-9	-	TGTTCCAGCAGCAGGGGACAGGCAGCTAACTATGGCTACACCTTC	CSSSRGQAANYGYTF
TRBJ1-1	-	TRBV30	once	TGTGCCTGGAGTGTACGGGGGGGACATGAAGCTTTCTTT	CAWSVRGGHEAFF
TRBJ1-6	TRBD1	TRBV19	-	TGTGCCAGCGCCGGGACAGGGGGCCGCTGGGGCCTTTCACCCCTCCACTTT	CASAGTGGRWGLSPLHF
TRBJ2-5	TRBD1	TRBV28	-	TGTGCCAGCAGCGGGGACAGGGTCGGTCGGGAGACCCAGTACTTC	CASSGDRVGRETQYF
TRBJ1-2	TRBD1	TRBV5-4	-	TGTGCCAGCAGCTTGGCAGGGGGCGAGGGGGGCTACACCTTC	CASSLAGGEGGYTF
TRBJ1-5	-	TRBV27	-	TGTGCCAGCAGCCGTACAGGGTCCCGGAATCAGCCCCAGCATTTT	CASSRTGSRNQPQHF
TRBJ1-1	TRBD1	TRBV4-1	few	TGCGCCAGCAGCCGAGATGACAGGGGAGGCACTGAAGCTTTCTTT	CASSRDDRGGTEAFF
TRBJ1-4	-	TRBV19	-	TGTGCCAGTTTCTCTAAGGGGGACCATAATGAAAAACTGTTTTTT	CASFSKGDHNEKLFF
TRBJ2-3	TRBD2	TRBV18	few	TGTGCCAGCTCGCGGCCGGGACTAGCGGGGGCCTTCACAGATACGCAGTATTTT	CASSRPGLAGAFTDTQYF
TRBJ2-3	TRBD2	TRBV7-7	-	TGTGCTAGCAGCCCCCGCCCGGGAGGAGATACGCAGTATTTT	CASSPRPGGDTQYF
TRBJ2-1	-	TRBV9	-	TGTGCCAGCAGCGCCTCCGGGACTTTCTACAATGAGCAGTTCTTC	CASSASGTFYNEQFF
TRBJ2-2	TRBD1	TRBV2	-	TGTGCCAGTCAGGACAGGGGCACCGGGGAGCTGTTTTTT	CASQDRGTGELFF
TRBJ2-2	TRBD2	TRBV5-1	-	TGCGCCAGCAGCTTAACTAGCGGGAGGGCCGGGGAGCTGTTTTTT	CASSLTSGRAGELFF
TRBJ2-1	-	TRBV18	few	TGTGCCAGCTCCTTCCAGGGAGGCCTTCCCGATGAGCAGTTCTTC	CASSFQGGLPDEQFF
TRBJ2-1	-	TRBV11-3	once	TGTGCCAGCAGCGATACCGGTACCTACAATGAGCAGTTCTTC	CASSDTGTYNEQFF
TRBJ1-3	TRBD1	TRBV28	-	TGTGCCAGCGGAGGGACAGTTTTCTCTGGAAACACCATATATTTT	CASGGTVFSGNTIYF
TRBJ2-4	-	TRBV7-2	few	TGTGCCAGCAGCTTCGCAGGGGGGAACATTCAGTACTTC	CASSFAGGNIQYF
TRBJ2-7	-	TRBV27	-	TGTGCCAGCAGTTCAGGGCAGGGGTCGGCCTACGAGCAGTACTTC	CASSSGQGSAYEQYF
TRBJ2-2	TRBD1	TRBV15	-	TGTGCCACCAGCAGAGATAGGACAGGGGCCGGAACCGGGGAGCTGTTTTTT	CATSRDRTGAGTGELFF
TRBJ1-5	-	TRBV11-2	-	TGTGCCAGCAGCCCCAACCGATACGAGGGATTGACGCATTTT	CASSPNRYEGLTHF
TRBJ1-5	-	TRBV5-5	-	TGTGCCAGCAGCTCAGGGGTAAATCAGCCCCAGCATTTT	CASSSGVNQPQHF
TRBJ1-6	TRBD1	TRBV30	-	TGTGCCTGGAGTATAACCGGGACAGGGAAGCCCCTCCACTTT	CAWSITGTGKPLHF
TRBJ2-3	TRBD2	TRBV7-9	-	TGTGCCAGCAGTGGCGGGGGAACAGATACGCAGTATTTT	CASSGGGTDTQYF
TRBJ1-1	-	TRBV29-1	-	TGCAGCGCCGGAGGGGGGGCGCGGACTGAAGCTTTCTTT	CSAGGGARTEAFF
TRBJ2-3	-	TRBV7-2	once	TGTGCCAGCAGCTTTTTGGCAAACACAGATACGCAGTATTTT	CASSFLANTDTQYF
TRBJ2-7	TRBD2	TRBV7-2	-	TGTGCCAGCAGCTTAGAAGCGGGATACTACGAGCAGTACTTC	CASSLEAGYYEQYF
TRBJ1-4	-	TRBV30	-	TGTGCCTGGAGTGCCCCACCATATACGCGCGAAAAACTGTTTTTT	CAWSAPPYTREKLFF
TRBJ2-7	TRBD2	TRBV2	-	TGTGCCAGCAACACCCTAGGACTAGCGGGGGGGTACGAGCAGTACTTC	CASNTLGLAGGYEQYF
TRBJ1-1	TRBD1	TRBV28	-	TGTGCCAGCAGATACCCGGGACAGGGGAGGGCTTTCTTT	CASRYPGQGRAFF
TRBJ1-6	TRBD1	TRBV30	few	TGTGCCTGGAGTTACATTCGGACAGGGATTACCTATAATTCACCCCTCCACTTT	CAWSYIRTGITYNSPLHF
TRBJ1-2	-	TRBV7-9	once	TGTGCCAGCAGCCCGCAGGGGTCTGGCTACACCTTC	CASSPQGSGYTF
TRBJ2-1	TRBD1	TRBV10-3	-	TGTGCCATCAGTGGACAGGGGGCGCCGTCCTACAATGAGCAGTTCTTC	CAISGQGAPSYNEQFF
TRBJ1-5	-	TRBV7-6	few	TGTGCCAGCAGCTTAAGCGAAGGAACGAATCAGCCCCAGCATTTT	CASSLSEGTNQPQHF
TRBJ2-2	-	TRBV7-9	-	TGTGCCAGCAGCTTAATCAGGTCCGGGGAGCTGTTTTTT	CASSLIRSGELFF
TRBJ2-4	-	TRBV11-2	-	TGTGCCAGCAGCTTAGGTTCGTTGACAGTAGCCAAAAACATTCAGTACTTC	CASSLGSLTVAKNIQYF
TRBJ1-5	TRBD1	TRBV19	-	TGTGCCAGTAAACGGGACAGGTCGGACAATCAGCCCCAGCATTTT	CASKRDRSDNQPQHF
TRBJ2-7	-	TRBV7-9	-	TGTGCCAGCACCTCCCACGGTGAGGCTACCTACGAGCAGTACTTC	CASTSHGEATYEQYF
TRBJ2-2	-	TRBV12-2	-	TGTGCAAGTCGCTTAAAGTCCGGGACTAGCTCCTCTAGCGGGGAGCTGTTTTTT	CASRLKSGTSSSSGELFF